The following is a TCR beta chain sequence with its context. This clonotype was observed at least ten times. The specificity of this receptor is unknown. No much larger clonotype is one base removed from it; base qualities were not supplied. The time point label, read with the paper, signifies: pre-sensitization, week 0. The treatment or condition label here, explained by the study, means: therapeutic diphenylcyclopropenone sensitization with weekly scalp DPC. At every patch-test visit, the blood draw took place before the patch test was put on. Patients were eligible if aged 18 to 70, diagnosed with alopecia and judged suitable for DPC therapy, and pregnant patients were excluded. Total RNA was isolated from unfractionated whole blood collected in Tempus Blood RNA tubes. Libraries were constructed by RACE. Reads for this sample came from a NextSeq 500. Library preparation attached unique molecular identifiers to individual cDNA molecules for quantitative, reproducible TCR counting. For every blood RNA sample, sequencing covered both the TCR alpha and TCR beta chains. From the authors' description of their analysis: The median number of TCRs per sample was around 100,000, ranging from 23,224 to 690,600. V, J and CDR3 annotation of the TCR reads was performed with the Decombinator software suite. Every sample was subsampled to the same number of TCRs (28,000) for the PS versus PT1 abundance plots. Expanded TCRs were defined as absent before sensitization and observed at least eight times at the 2-week time point. TCRdb cleaned the public reads at Q25 with fastp, built clones with MiXCR and kept in-frame beta chains. Each CDR3 protein appears once, grouped with its most common genes and DNA. None of the V and J calls come from the authors' own analysis; TCRdb made them. This sample holds around 300,000 distinct CDR3 sequences; just under 8% were observed only once. The top ten hold 1.2% of the sample.

The data were obtained in a study of human T cells and chemical hapten exposure (dated by TCRdb to the early 2020s). Turning to the overall study: For sensitization, 2% DPC in acetone was applied to a roughly 2 cm by roughly 2 cm area of upper inner arm skin. In alopecia patients, the study followed how the peripheral blood TCR repertoire changed in vivo over primary and secondary sensitization to diphenylcyclopropenone (DPC), a hapten. Blood for TCR sequencing was provided by twenty-nine alopecia patients at one to four time points (pre-sensitization, 2, 6 and 24 weeks). Libraries were combined into a pool for sequencing, and differences in TCR yield between samples came mainly from small differences in library volumes within the pool. Blood was sampled from patients pre-sensitization (week 0) and at 2, 6 and about 24 weeks after DPC sensitization. Patch testing on the upper back used Finn chambers containing 0.01% DPC, with scoring done after 6 days according to International Contact Dermatitis Research Group standards. Most of the patients in the cohort were female, and the cohort covered alopecia areata with under or over 50% scalp involvement, alopecia totalis and alopecia universalis. Patients additionally received weekly therapeutic DPC doses to the scalp throughout the roughly 26-week study period.

What the authors observed across the whole study: DPC sensitization did not change the number of TCRs with a frequency above 1 in 1000, and there was no evidence of changes in global repertoire structure. A positive correlation was found between the number of PT1 expanded TCRs and patch test score, with significance reached at thresholds 8, 16 and 32 but not 4. Compared with pre-sensitization or healthy control sets, expanded TCRs formed significantly more large CDR3 similarity clusters, which is consistent with antigen-driven responses. Repeated subsampling changed both the strength of the expansion versus patch-test correlation and the threshold at which that correlation became significant. All patients had alopecia, a presumed autoimmune disease, so their immune response might differ from that of healthy individuals.

This clonotype originated in a man in his late teens or twenties with alopecia areata. Some clones in this sample may be carry-over from other donors' samples. The sample in question was whole blood, obtained in connection with sensitization to the hapten diphenylcyclopropenone (DPC).

Read as DNA, the sequence is TGTGCCACCAACCAGGACAGGGGTTCACCCCTCCACTTT. It translates to CATNQDRGSPLHF. This receptor chain uses TRBV10-3 and TRBJ1-6, and 9 junction bases match TRBD1. Trimmed from V: 10 bases; trimmed from J: 9 bases; junction bases lacking a gene match: 7. CDR1 and CDR2 are read off the germline V gene as ENHRY and SYGVKD. Taken from cysteine to phenylalanine, the CDR3 has 13 residues. Just CDR3 DNA is preserved here, 39 bases in frame from base 1.